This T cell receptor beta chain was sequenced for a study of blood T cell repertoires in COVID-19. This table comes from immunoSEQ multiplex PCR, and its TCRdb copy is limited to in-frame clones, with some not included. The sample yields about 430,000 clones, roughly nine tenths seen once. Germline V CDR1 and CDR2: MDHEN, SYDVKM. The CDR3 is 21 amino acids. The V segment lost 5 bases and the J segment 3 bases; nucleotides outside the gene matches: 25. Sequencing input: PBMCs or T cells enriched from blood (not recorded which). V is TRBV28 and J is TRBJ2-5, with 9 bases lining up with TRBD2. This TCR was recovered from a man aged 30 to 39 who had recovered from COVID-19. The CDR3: CASSVSRGGLALKFLEETQYF. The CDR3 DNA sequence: TGTGCCAGCAGTGTAAGCCGCGGAGGACTAGCGTTGAAGTTCTTGGAAGAGACCCAGTACTTC.